The rows below give T cell receptor beta chains drawn from one sample of a study of regulatory T cells in long-lasting Graves disease. MiXCR, applied by TCRdb to the multiplex PCR reads, yields one record per CDR3 protein. The sample has more than 650,000 distinct CDR3 sequences, about 32% seen once. This specimen consisted of peripheral blood mononuclear cells (PBMCs), obtained when the disease was refractory, from a patient treated with antithyroid drugs. These receptors all come from a female donor with Graves disease. Each CDR3 is given with its conserved first and last residue. D genes are given only for firm matches. The size entry is marked missing in some rows and otherwise reads once, few, many or a size class.

V gene	D gene	clone size	J gene	CDR3 protein	CDR3 DNA
TRBV30	TRBD1	-	TRBJ1-2	CAWGGDRDDGYTF	TGTGCCTGGGGGGGTGACAGGGATGATGGCTACACCTTC
TRBV6-1	-	many	TRBJ1-5	CASTDSSVKPQHF	TGTGCCAGCACCGACTCTTCAGTTAAGCCCCAGCATTTT
TRBV7-8	-	few	TRBJ1-1	CASSLIQGSAEAFF	TGTGCCAGCAGCTTAATACAGGGAAGCGCTGAAGCTTTCTTT
TRBV19	TRBD1	-	TRBJ1-1	CASSTGQGLTEAFF	TGTGCCAGTAGTACCGGACAGGGATTAACTGAAGCTTTCTTT
TRBV28	-	many	TRBJ1-2	CASLPEGTYGYTF	TGTGCCAGCCTACCTGAGGGGACCTATGGCTACACCTTC
TRBV28	-	many	TRBJ2-7	CASSSIRDWEYF	TGTGCCAGCAGTTCAATCAGGGATTGGGAGTACTTC
TRBV4-2	-	few	TRBJ1-4	CASSQDGGEKLFF	TGTGCTAGCAGCCAAGACGGTGGGGAAAAACTGTTTTTT
TRBV12-3/TRBV12-4	-	-	TRBJ2-1	CASSFGGANEQFF	TGTGCCAGCAGTTTTGGCGGGGCCAATGAGCAGTTCTTC
TRBV6-2/TRBV6-3	-	few	TRBJ1-1	CASSYFGVGTEAFF	TGTGCCAGCAGTTACTTCGGGGTGGGCACTGAAGCTTTCTTT
TRBV27	TRBD2	few	TRBJ2-7	CASIGTSGRNEQYF	TGTGCCAGCATCGGGACTAGCGGGAGGAACGAGCAGTACTTC
TRBV12-3/TRBV12-4	-	many	TRBJ1-4	CASSEGWVNEKLFF	TGTGCCAGCAGCGAGGGTTGGGTAAATGAAAAACTGTTTTTT
TRBV15	-	few	TRBJ1-5	CATSRVTDQPQHF	TGTGCCACCAGCAGAGTGACGGATCAGCCCCAGCATTTT
TRBV20-1	TRBD1	-	TRBJ1-2	CSAIRGLTLSSYGYTF	TGCAGTGCTATCAGGGGGTTAACCCTCTCTTCCTATGGCTACACCTTC
TRBV5-6	TRBD1	few	TRBJ2-7	CASSTRDRDGGIGEQYF	TGTGCCAGCAGCACCCGGGACAGGGACGGCGGGATAGGGGAGCAGTACTTC
TRBV6-1	-	many	TRBJ1-1	CATDRARLMNTEAFF	TGTGCCACAGACAGAGCTAGACTCATGAACACTGAAGCTTTCTTT
TRBV25-1	-	-	TRBJ2-5	CASSDSHKTIWGTQYF	TGTGCCAGCAGTGATTCTCACAAGACAATCTGGGGGACCCAGTACTTC
TRBV20-1	-	few	TRBJ1-4	CSASERATGLEKLFF	TGCAGTGCCTCCGAGAGGGCGACAGGTTTAGAAAAACTGTTTTTT
TRBV5-4	-	-	TRBJ2-2	CASSRKGGLRTGELFF	TGTGCCAGCAGCCGAAAGGGGGGGTTAAGGACCGGGGAGCTGTTTTTT
TRBV6-1	-	-	TRBJ1-5	CASSHTSPAQHF	TGTGCCAGCAGTCATACTTCCCCAGCCCAGCATTTT
TRBV3-1	-	few	TRBJ1-1	CASSGLRFEAFF	TGTGCCAGCTCAGGACTCCGCTTTGAAGCTTTCTTT
TRBV29-1	TRBD2	-	TRBJ2-7	CSVPGGDEQYF	TGCAGCGTCCCGGGGGGAGACGAGCAGTACTTC
TRBV19	-	-	TRBJ1-1	CASERQANTEAFF	TGTGCCAGCGAAAGACAGGCGAACACTGAAGCTTTCTTT
TRBV9	TRBD1	-	TRBJ2-7	CASSRDSDSYEQYF	TGTGCCAGCAGCCGGGACAGTGATTCCTACGAGCAGTACTTC
TRBV5-6	TRBD1	few	TRBJ1-1	CASTTLDRGGTEAFF	TGTGCCAGCACCACCTTGGACAGGGGGGGTACTGAAGCTTTCTTT
TRBV30	-	-	TRBJ2-7	CAWSPTGPYEQYF	TGTGCCTGGAGTCCAACAGGGCCCTACGAGCAGTACTTC
TRBV6-2/TRBV6-3	TRBD2	-	TRBJ2-2	CASSRRGAGNTGELFF	TGTGCCAGCAGCCGGCGGGGGGCGGGAAACACCGGGGAGCTGTTTTTT
TRBV6-9	TRBD2	-	TRBJ2-2	CASSYVRLAGNTGELFF	TGTGCCAGCAGTTACGTTCGGCTAGCGGGAAACACCGGGGAGCTGTTTTTT
TRBV18	-	few	TRBJ2-2	CASSPQLENTGELFF	TGTGCCAGCTCACCGCAGTTGGAGAACACCGGGGAGCTGTTTTTT
TRBV12-3/TRBV12-4	TRBD1	many	TRBJ2-7	CASSSTLMVQGDYEQYF	TGTGCCAGCAGTTCGACCCTTATGGTCCAGGGGGACTACGAGCAGTACTTC
TRBV6-1	-	many	TRBJ1-5	CASRRGPISNQPQHF	TGTGCCAGCAGGCGGGGACCGATTAGCAATCAGCCCCAGCATTTT